This entry lists 14 T cell receptor beta chains sequenced from one sample in a study of cytomegalovirus exposure and HLA in healthy donors (dated by TCRdb to about 2017). Libraries were prepared through the immunoSEQ multiplex PCR assay. For the multiplex PCR, a mixture combining 60 forward primers for TCR Vbeta segments and 13 reverse primers for TCR Jbeta segments was used. This immuneACCESS table, as held by TCRdb, lists in-frame sequences with V and J called but not all clones. Of the missing ones, under half trace to an unresolved V gene in checked studies; the others have no known cause. In all, the sample holds around 120,000 clones, and over 70% of those were seen once. The ten largest clones take up more than 7% of the sample. The specimen sequenced was PBMCs. These receptors all come from a woman in her fifties or sixties in good health and CMV-seropositive.

This chain connects TRBV9 to TRBJ2-3; 12 bases fit TRBD2. The J segment lost 5 bases and the V segment lost 4 bases, leaving 5 bases of the junction unmatched. Germline values: CDR1 SGDLS, CDR2 YYNGEE. The CDR3 has 15 residues. The CDR3: CASSYRLAGEDTQYF. CDR3 nucleotide sequence: TGTGCCAGCAGCTACAGACTAGCGGGAGAAGATACGCAGTATTTT.

This chain connects TRBV29-1 to TRBJ1-1; 9 bases line up with TRBD1. V was pared by 1 base and J by 11 bases, with 5 bases of the junction left unmatched. Germline V gives CDR1 SQVTM, CDR2 ANQGSEA. CDR3 length: 12 residues. CDR3 DNA sequence: TGCAGCGTTGAAGGGGACAGGGTCGGGGCTTTCTTT. Its translation: CSVEGDRVGAFF. The full variable domain, rest sourced from reference TRBV29-1 and TRBJ1-1, is SAVISQKPSRDICQRGTSLTIQCQVDSQVTMMFWYRQQPGQSLTLIATANQGSEATYESGFVIDKFPISRPNLTFSTLTVSNMSPEDSSIYLCSVEGDRVGAFFGQGTRLTVV.

This chain connects TRBV6-5 to TRBJ2-7; 10 nucleotides line up with TRBD1. V trimming: 6 bases; J trimming: 6 bases; junction bases outside the gene matches: 2. CDR3 length: 12 residues. Germline lookup yields CDR1 MNHEY and CDR2 SVGAGI. CDR3 residues: CASRWTGGEQYF. CDR3 nucleotides: TGTGCCAGCAGATGGACAGGGGGCGAGCAGTACTTC.

The rearrangement links TRBV5-1 to TRBJ1-4; TRBD1 aligns across 8 bases. V trimming: 0 bases; J trimming: 7 bases; junction bases outside the gene matches: 11. CDR3 size: 17 residues. Germline V gene lookup returns CDR1 SGHRS and CDR2 YFSETQ. The chain's CDR3 is CASSLAPRGPGSEKLFF. The CDR3 DNA is TGCGCCAGCAGCTTGGCCCCCAGGGGGCCAGGTAGTGAAAAACTGTTTTTT.

The V and J genes are TRBV5-1 and TRBJ2-6; unclear D gene. The CDR3 is 18 amino acids. Germline loops: CDR1 SGHRS, CDR2 YFSETQ. The V end lost 0 bases, the J end lost 1 base, and 14 bases lay between the germline ends. The CDR3 loop reads CASSLEGVRSSGANVLTF. Here the CDR3 DNA reads TGCGCCAGCAGCTTGGAAGGAGTCAGATCATCTGGGGCCAACGTCCTGACTTTC. Full variable domain (remainder filled in from reference TRBV5-1 and TRBJ2-6): KAGVTQTPRYLIKTRGQQVTLSCSPISGHRSVSWYQQTPGQGLQFLFEYFSETQRNKGNFPGRFSGRQFSNSRSEMNVSTLELGDSALYLCASSLEGVRSSGANVLTFGAGSRLTVL.

V usage is TRBV5-1 and J usage is TRBJ2-7; 16 bases are a match to TRBD2. V was clipped by 4 bases and J by 4 bases; unmatched bases: 17. This CDR3 spans 20 amino acids. Per germline, CDR1 SGHRS and CDR2 YFSETQ. In nucleotides, the CDR3 is TGCGCCAGCAGCGAGTACCTGTCGGGACTAGCGGGAGGGCCAAAGTACGAGCAGTACTTC. Translation gives CASSEYLSGLAGGPKYEQYF.

The chain has TRBV29-1 and TRBJ1-1, with a tentative D call TRBD1 (5 bases). V was clipped by 5 bases and J by 4 bases, with 17 bases between them. The CDR3 is made up of 14 amino acids. Looked up from germline, CDR1 is SQVTM and CDR2 is ANQGSEA. Here the CDR3 DNA reads TGCAGCGTTCTGTCCGCGGGGGGGAGCACTGAAGCTTTCTTT. Amino acid sequence: CSVLSAGGSTEAFF.

The chain joins TRBV11-2 to TRBJ2-6, with D possibly TRBD1 on 6 matching bases. In germline, CDR1 is SGHAT, CDR2 FQNNGV. The V gene lost 4 bases and the J gene lost 2 bases, with 15 bases spanning the gap. The CDR3 has 17 residues. The CDR3 nucleotides read TGTGCCAGCAGCTACCCTCGAGGGGACACTGGGGCCAACGTCCTGACTTTC. It codes for CASSYPRGDTGANVLTF.

V is TRBV4-2 and J is TRBJ2-5, with 8 bases fitting TRBD2. Germline CDR1 reads LGHNA; CDR2 reads YNFKEQ. The J segment lost 2 bases and the V segment lost 1 base, leaving 9 bases of the junction unmatched. This CDR3 region has 17 residues. The CDR3 DNA is TGTGCCAGCAGCCAAGTTCCAGCGGGGGACCCTCAAGAGACCCAGTACTTC. Amino acids: CASSQVPAGDPQETQYF.

With regard to this clone: The same CDR3 also results from other DNA sequences found in this sample. This sequence joins TRBV10-3 and TRBJ2-1; D gene ambiguous. The CDR3 runs to 13 residues. Germline V gives CDR1 ENHRY, CDR2 SYGVKD. Deletions cut 3 bases from V and 4 bases from J, with 7 bases between. The chain's CDR3 is CAISDLEYNEQFF. CDR3 in DNA: TGTGCCATCAGTGATCTAGAGTACAATGAGCAGTTCTTC.

The rearrangement links TRBV7-9 to TRBJ2-1; D call uncertain. V lost 4 bases to trimming and J lost 3 bases, with 7 bases between them. Germline CDR1 is SEHNR and CDR2 is FQNEAQ (reference sequence). CDR3 size: 13 residues. CDR3 sequence: CASSSRNYNEQFF. The DNA for the CDR3 is TGTGCCAGCAGCTCCAGGAACTACAATGAGCAGTTCTTC.

This chain joins TRBV9 and TRBJ1-6, with D perhaps matching TRBD1 (5 bases). The CDR3 is 15 amino acids. Germline V CDR1 and CDR2: SGDLS, YYNGEE. V was pared by 6 bases and J by 6 bases, with 16 bases between. In nucleotides, the CDR3 is TGTGCCAGCACCTGGGACTCCAAACCTAATTCACCCCTCCACTTT. As protein: CASTWDSKPNSPLHF.

The chain combines TRBV6-5 with TRBJ2-7; TRBD1 aligns across 8 bases. Germline lookup yields CDR1 MNHEY and CDR2 SVGAGI. The CDR3 length is 14 residues. The V and J ends lost 6 bases and 2 bases, in that order; junction bases with no gene match: 6. The CDR3 spells CASRFTGGPYEQYF. The CDR3 DNA reads TGTGCCAGCAGGTTTACAGGGGGGCCCTACGAGCAGTACTTC.

The V and J genes are TRBV11-2 and TRBJ2-1; the D gene is possibly TRBD1 (5 bases). CDR1 is SGHAT, CDR2 FQNNGV, per germline. Trimming shortened V by 3 bases and J by 5 bases, and 17 bases separated the two germline ends. This CDR3 has 16 amino acids. CDR3 DNA sequence: TGTGCCAGCAGCTTTCTCATAAGGCAGGGAAACAATGAGCAGTTCTTC. Translating it yields CASSFLIRQGNNEQFF.